These T cell receptor beta chains were read from a single sample in a study of radiation and T cells in renal cell carcinoma. Sequencing was performed with immunoSEQ multiplex PCR; in TCRdb, only in-frame clones are kept and a portion is missing. The sample has tens of thousands of clones; 80% to 90% are singletons. The sequencing here drew on blood, taken from a patient whose treatment included radiotherapy and nephrectomy. The receptors come from a woman aged 45-60 years with renal cell carcinoma. Both conserved end residues are part of each CDR3. The D gene is left open where the match is weak. The size field is filled for only some rows; it gives once, few, many or a size class.

V,J,size,D,length,CDR3,DNA
TRBV7-9,TRBJ2-7,.,TRBD2,16,CASSRDLAGAPYEQYF,TGTGCCAGCAGCCGCGATCTAGCGGGTGCTCCCTACGAGCAGTACTTC
TRBV28,TRBJ1-5,.,TRBD1,16,CASSPLTGGAGQPQHF,TGTGCCAGCAGTCCCCTGACAGGGGGCGCGGGTCAGCCCCAGCATTTT
TRBV2,TRBJ1-3,.,.,14,CASSVDRPGNTIYF,TGTGCCAGCAGTGTTGACAGACCTGGAAACACCATATATTTT
TRBV6-1,TRBJ2-2,.,.,11,CASKVAGELFF,TGTGCCAGTAAGGTGGCCGGGGAGCTGTTTTTT
TRBV29-1,TRBJ2-5,once,TRBD1,15,CSVESRTGVRETQYF,TGCAGCGTTGAATCTAGGACAGGGGTACGGGAGACCCAGTACTTC
TRBV4-3,TRBJ1-4,few,.,15,CASSQETGSNEKLFF,TGCGCCAGCAGCCAAGAAACGGGTAGCAATGAAAAACTGTTTTTT
TRBV25-1,TRBJ1-2,.,TRBD1,16,CASSELGRGESYGYTF,TGTGCCAGCAGTGAATTGGGCAGGGGGGAATCCTATGGCTACACCTTC
TRBV5-1,TRBJ2-2,once,.,15,CASSLGGQNTGELFF,TGCGCCAGCAGCTTGGGCGGACAGAACACCGGGGAGCTGTTTTTT
TRBV4-1,TRBJ2-7,.,TRBD1,16,CASSQARDRGVHEQYF,TGCGCCAGCAGCCAAGCTCGGGACAGGGGCGTCCACGAGCAGTACTTC
TRBV28,TRBJ1-5,few,.,12,CASSLNNQPQHF,TGTGCCAGCAGTTTAAACAATCAGCCCCAGCATTTT
TRBV7-9,TRBJ1-5,.,.,14,CASSPSEDGRPQHF,TGTGCCAGCAGCCCATCCGAGGACGGAAGACCCCAGCATTTT
TRBV2,TRBJ2-7,.,TRBD2,14,CASNGLAGTYEQYF,TGTGCCAGCAACGGACTAGCGGGTACCTACGAGCAGTACTTC
TRBV7-9,TRBJ2-1,.,.,15,CASGPGVMSYNEQFF,TGTGCCAGCGGGCCTGGGGTCATGTCCTACAATGAGCAGTTCTTC
TRBV27,TRBJ2-1,.,.,15,CASTLYSGSHNEQFF,TGTGCCAGCACCCTTTATTCCGGGTCTCACAATGAGCAGTTCTTC
TRBV15,TRBJ1-4,.,.,13,CATSRGFNEKLFF,TGTGCCACCAGCAGAGGATTTAATGAAAAACTGTTTTTT
TRBV6-1,TRBJ2-2,.,.,13,CASRLFGTGELFF,TGTGCCAGCAGGCTTTTTGGCACCGGGGAGCTGTTTTTT
TRBV5-4,TRBJ1-3,.,.,18,CASSLGPLTLNSGNTIYF,TGTGCCAGCAGCTTGGGGCCGCTCACCTTAAACTCTGGAAACACCATATATTTT
TRBV6-4,TRBJ1-5,.,TRBD1,14,CASSAGQSRQPQHF,TGTGCCAGCAGTGCGGGACAGTCGCGTCAGCCCCAGCATTTT
TRBV6-1,TRBJ2-7,.,.,14,CASTGRRDSYEQYF,TGTGCCAGCACCGGACGTCGAGACTCCTACGAGCAGTACTTC
TRBV9,TRBJ2-5,.,.,15,CASSVSGSYQETQYF,TGTGCCAGCAGCGTATCCGGGAGTTATCAAGAGACCCAGTACTTC
TRBV4-3,TRBJ1-4,.,.,15,CASSQAPTAGEKLFF,TGCGCCAGCAGCCAGGCCCCTACCGCGGGTGAAAAACTGTTTTTT
TRBV2,TRBJ1-1,few,TRBD1,13,CASSGQGETEAFF,TGTGCCAGCAGTGGGCAGGGGGAGACTGAAGCTTTCTTT
TRBV19,TRBJ2-7,.,.,17,CASSTDGSGFFTYEQYF,TGTGCCAGTAGTACGGATGGAAGCGGGTTCTTTACCTACGAGCAGTACTTC
TRBV7-2,TRBJ1-2,.,.,16,CASSLDWAGTNYGYTF,TGTGCCAGCAGCTTAGATTGGGCAGGGACTAACTATGGCTACACCTTC